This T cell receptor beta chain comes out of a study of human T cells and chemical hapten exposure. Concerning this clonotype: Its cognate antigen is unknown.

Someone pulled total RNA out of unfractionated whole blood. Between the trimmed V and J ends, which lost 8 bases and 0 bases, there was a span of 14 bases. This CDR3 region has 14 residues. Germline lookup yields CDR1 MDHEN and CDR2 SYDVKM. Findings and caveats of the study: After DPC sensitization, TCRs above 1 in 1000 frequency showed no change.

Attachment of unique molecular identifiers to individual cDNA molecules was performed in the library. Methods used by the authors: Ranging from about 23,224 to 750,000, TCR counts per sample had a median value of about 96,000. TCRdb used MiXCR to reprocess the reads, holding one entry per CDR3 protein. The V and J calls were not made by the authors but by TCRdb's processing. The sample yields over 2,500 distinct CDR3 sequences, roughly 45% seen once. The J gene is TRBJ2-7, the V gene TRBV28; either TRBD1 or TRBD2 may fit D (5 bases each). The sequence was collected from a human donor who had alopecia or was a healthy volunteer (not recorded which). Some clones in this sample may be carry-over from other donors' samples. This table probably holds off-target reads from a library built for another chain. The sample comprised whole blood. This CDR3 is CASLGVPSSYEQYF. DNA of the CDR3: TGTGCCAGCCTGGGGGTCCCGAGCTCCTACGAGCAGTACTTC. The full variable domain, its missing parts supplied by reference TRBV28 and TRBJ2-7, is DVKVTQSSRYLVKRTGEKVFLECVQDMDHENMFWYRQDPGLGLRLIYFSYDVKMKEKGDIPEGYSVSREKKERFSLILESASTNQTSMYLCASLGVPSSYEQYFGPGTRLTVT.